This T cell receptor (beta chain) was sequenced during a study of blood T cell repertoires in COVID-19. On the study more broadly: Spain, Italy and the United States supplied samples that represented acute and convalescent COVID-19.

Data came from immunoSEQ multiplex PCR; TCRdb stores just in-frame clones and leaves some out. The sample lists a few hundred thousand clones, roughly four fifths occurring once. The sample comprised PBMCs or T cells enriched from blood (not recorded which). The sequence derives from a man between 35 and 55 years old who had been exposed to COVID-19.

In DNA form, the CDR3 reads TGTGCCAGCAGCGCCGAGGGACAGGGGATTACCTACTTGTACGAGCAGTACTTC. It encodes CASSAEGQGITYLYEQYF. The rearrangement uses TRBV9 and TRBJ2-7; the match to TRBD1 covers 10 bases. In germline, CDR1 is SGDLS, CDR2 YYNGEE. The CDR3 sequence is 18 residues long. The V segment lost 3 bases and the J segment 4 bases; nucleotides outside the gene matches: 16. Using reference TRBV9 and TRBJ2-7 for the parts outside the CDR3, the full variable domain is DSGVTQTPKHLITATGQRVTLRCSPRSGDLSVYWYQQSLDQGLQFLIQYYNGEERAKGNILERFSAQQFPDLHSELNLSSLELGDSALYFCASSAEGQGITYLYEQYFGPGTRLTVT.